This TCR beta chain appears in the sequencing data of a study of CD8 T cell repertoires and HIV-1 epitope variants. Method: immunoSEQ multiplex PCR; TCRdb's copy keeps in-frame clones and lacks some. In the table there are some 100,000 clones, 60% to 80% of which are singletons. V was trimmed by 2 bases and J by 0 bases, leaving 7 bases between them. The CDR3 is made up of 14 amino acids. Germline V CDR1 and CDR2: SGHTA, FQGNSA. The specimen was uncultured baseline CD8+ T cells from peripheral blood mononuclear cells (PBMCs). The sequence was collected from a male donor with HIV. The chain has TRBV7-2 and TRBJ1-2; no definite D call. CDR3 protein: CASSLIATNYGYTF. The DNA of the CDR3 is TGTGCCAGCAGCTTAATCGCCACTAACTATGGCTACACCTTC.